This T cell receptor beta chain emerged from a study of cytomegalovirus exposure and HLA in healthy donors. The PCR was carried out with 60 Vbeta primers and 13 Jbeta primers. The authors' processing: Later work found roughly 80 million unique TCR beta chains, with roughly 11 million shared. The repertoire was sequenced with immunoSEQ multiplex PCR; TCRdb's copy has only in-frame clones and lacks some. V and J calls and clone size are copied from that table; D and trimming were computed from the DNA. The table includes 60,000 to 70,000 clones, 65% to 80% detected once. The CDR3 length is 16 residues. V lost 0 bases and J 6 bases, leaving 14 bases between the germline ends. Germline V gene data show CDR1 as LGHNA and CDR2 as YNFKEQ.

Sample: PBMCs. The chain carries TRBV4-2 and TRBJ1-4; perhaps TRBD1 as D (5 bases). This TCR was recovered from a woman between 25 and 40 years old in good health and CMV-seronegative. The CDR3 loop reads CASSQDRDSMDEKLFF. The CDR3 bases are TGTGCCAGCAGCCAAGATAGAGACAGCATGGATGAAAAACTGTTTTTT.